Each of the 15 T cell receptor beta chains below was sequenced from the same sample in a study of T cell changes during pregnancy in multiple sclerosis. Assay used: immunoSEQ multiplex PCR; TCRdb lists only in-frame clones, some missing. The sample lists more than 65,000 clones; about 95% were seen once. The sequences come from peripheral blood, collected in the second trimester of pregnancy. The receptors shown here come from a female donor with multiple sclerosis, enrolled in a pregnancy study.

V and J are TRBV30 and TRBJ1-5, with D perhaps matching TRBD1 (5 bases). V was shortened by 1 base and J by 7 bases, with 8 bases between the two germline ends. The length of the CDR3 is 12 residues. Germline V gene lookup returns CDR1 GTSNPN and CDR2 SVGIG (reference sequence). For the CDR3, the DNA is TGTGCCTGGAGTGGGGGGGACCAGCCCCAGCATTTT. Amino acid sequence: CAWSGGDQPQHF.

The rearrangement links TRBV27 to TRBJ1-1, with D maybe TRBD1 (6 bases). This CDR3 has 15 residues. Trimming left V 8 bases short and J 0 bases short, with 16 bases between. Germline loops: CDR1 MNHEY, CDR2 SMNVEV (reference sequence). The CDR3 reads CASSSRGLMNTEAFF. The CDR3 region has the DNA TGTGCCAGCTCAAGCAGGGGCCTAATGAACACTGAAGCTTTCTTT.

The chain carries TRBV12-5 and TRBJ1-4; a weak D match, TRBD1 (6 bases). Germline lookup yields CDR1 LGHNT and CDR2 FRNRAP. CDR3 length equals 17 residues. V was clipped by 3 bases and J by 0 bases, with 14 bases between them. The CDR3, as DNA: TGTGCTAGTGGTTTCCCACAGGGAGACCCAACTAATGAAAAACTGTTTTTT. Translation gives CASGFPQGDPTNEKLFF.

This chain links TRBV19 with TRBJ2-5, with 12 nucleotides matching TRBD2. Germline V lookup: CDR1 LNHDA, CDR2 SQIVND (reference sequence). V lost 6 bases, J lost 5 bases, and 1 base stayed unmatched. CDR3 length equals 13 residues. Here the CDR3 reads CASRLAGGETQYF. The DNA for the CDR3 is TGTGCCAGTAGGCTAGCGGGAGGGGAGACCCAGTACTTC.

The rearrangement links TRBV12-5 to TRBJ1-1; D is ambiguous. CDR3 length equals 13 residues. V was clipped by 4 bases and J by 3 bases, with 9 bases between them. Germline V CDR1 and CDR2: LGHNT, FRNRAP. For the CDR3, the DNA is TGTGCTAGTGGTTCGGACTTGGACACTGAAGCTTTCTTT. It specifies CASGSDLDTEAFF. Full variable domain (remainder filled in from reference TRBV12-5 and TRBJ1-1): DARVTQTPRHKVTEMGQEVTMRCQPILGHNTVFWYRQTMMQGLELLAYFRNRAPLDDSGMPKDRFSAEMPDATLATLKIQPSEPRDSAVYFCASGSDLDTEAFFGQGTRLTVV.

The chain employs TRBV18 and TRBJ2-3; weak D call: TRBD1 (7 bases). The length of the CDR3 is 14 residues. V was shortened by 3 bases and J by 6 bases, with 13 bases between the two germline ends. The V gene's germline CDR1 is KGHSH and CDR2 LQKENI. CDR3 coding DNA: TGTGCCAGCTCACCGATACCAGGGGGGGATACGCAGTATTTT. Its protein is CASSPIPGGDTQYF.

The chain links TRBV4-1 to TRBJ2-7; 7 bases map to TRBD2. The CDR3 consists of 16 residues. Germline V gives CDR1 MGHRA, CDR2 YSYEKL. V dropped 4 bases and J dropped 2; count of bases not matched to a gene: 11. The CDR3 loop is CASSPKIGTTAYEQYF. The CDR3 DNA follows: TGCGCCAGCAGCCCCAAGATAGGGACTACAGCCTACGAGCAGTACTTC.

CDR3 amino acids: CASSLTVATNEKLFF. CDR3 coding DNA: TGTGCCAGCAGTTTGACAGTTGCAACTAATGAAAAACTGTTTTTT. V gene TRBV28 combines with J gene TRBJ1-4; a weak D match, TRBD1 (5 bases). Trimming shortened V by 3 bases and J by 0 bases, and 8 bases separated the two germline ends. The CDR3 extends over 15 amino acids. CDR1 is MDHEN and CDR2 is SYDVKM in the germline V gene.

The chain employs TRBV7-9 and TRBJ1-2; possible D gene TRBD1, 6 bases. The CDR3 has 15 amino acids. Germline values: CDR1 SEHNR, CDR2 FQNEAQ (reference sequence). V gave up 5 bases and J gave up 5 bases, with 18 bases separating them. CDR3 region: CASSVMADRSYGYTF. CDR3 sequence (DNA): TGTGCCAGCAGCGTAATGGCGGACAGAAGTTATGGCTACACCTTC.

V usage is TRBV7-2 and J usage is TRBJ2-1; maybe TRBD2 (6 bases). The CDR3 loop spans 16 amino acids. Germline loops: CDR1 SGHTA, CDR2 FQGNSA. V lost 5 bases and J 4 bases, leaving 18 bases between the germline ends. The CDR3 loop reads CASSPRGPEGYNEQFF. The CDR3 nucleotides are TGTGCCAGCAGCCCAAGGGGTCCGGAGGGGTACAATGAGCAGTTCTTC.

The V call is TRBV19, the J call TRBJ2-7; 9 bases agree with TRBD1. The CDR3 contains 14 residues. Per the germline V gene, CDR1 is LNHDA and CDR2 is SQIVND (reference sequence). The trim removed 5 bases at V and 3 bases at J, leaving 5 bases unmatched. The CDR3 protein is CASSSGQGDYEQYF. DNA for the CDR3: TGTGCCAGTAGTTCGGGACAGGGCGACTACGAGCAGTACTTC.

This chain joins TRBV11-2 and TRBJ2-2; D is ambiguous. Deletions cut 7 bases from V and 7 bases from J, with 16 bases between. Germline-derived CDR1 and CDR2 are SGHAT and FQNNGV. The CDR3 length is 14 residues. The CDR3 sequence: CASKLSEMGGELFF. CDR3 in DNA: TGTGCCAGCAAGTTGAGCGAAATGGGCGGGGAGCTGTTTTTT.

The gene calls are TRBV27 and TRBJ1-2; 7 bases fit TRBD1. Trimming at V came to 5 bases and at J to 2 bases, leaving 5 bases not matched to a gene. The CDR3 spans 14 residues. Germline V gives CDR1 MNHEY, CDR2 SMNVEV (reference sequence). The CDR3 here is CASSPQTGNYGYTF. The CDR3 coding sequence is TGTGCCAGCAGTCCCCAGACAGGGAACTATGGCTACACCTTC.

The rearrangement joins TRBV5-1 to TRBJ1-2; TRBD1 aligns across 7 bases. The CDR3 sequence is 12 residues long. Germline-derived CDR1 and CDR2 are SGHRS and YFSETQ. Trimming took 7 bases from V and 2 from J; bases not matched to a gene: 2. The CDR3, as DNA: TGCGCCAGCGCGGGACAGAACTATGGCTACACCTTC. It yields the protein CASAGQNYGYTF.

The chain is built from TRBV19 and TRBJ1-1; D ambiguous. V was pared by 4 bases and J by 6 bases, with 15 bases between. The CDR3 has 14 residues. Germline loops: CDR1 LNHDA, CDR2 SQIVND (reference sequence). The CDR3 nucleotides are TGTGCCAGTAGTAGGAGACCCCAAAGGTCTGAAGCTTTCTTT. It encodes CASSRRPQRSEAFF. Drawing the rest from reference TRBV19 and TRBJ1-1, the complete variable domain is DGGITQSPKYLFRKEGQNVTLSCEQNLNHDAMYWYRQDPGQGLRLIYYSQIVNDFQKGDIAEGYSVSREKKESFPLTVTSAQKNPTAFYLCASSRRPQRSEAFFGQGTRLTVV.